Listed below are T cell receptor beta chains from one sample, sequenced in a study of Graves' ophthalmopathy and Graves' hyperthyroidism. TCRdb re-called the multiplex PCR reads with MiXCR, one entry per CDR3 protein. The repertoire holds about 1.2 million distinct CDR3 sequences, with about 35% as singletons. Sequencing was carried out using peripheral blood or thyroid tissue (not recorded which). Source of these receptors: an adult man with Graves' hyperthyroidism. Both conserved end residues are part of each CDR3. D genes are given only for firm matches. The listing skips clone size in some rows; elsewhere it reads once, few, many or a size class.

>TRBJ2-7|TRBV5-4|TRBD1|NA
CASSLEGGLKEQYF
TGTGCCAGCAGCTTGGAAGGGGGCCTAAAGGAGCAGTACTTC
>TRBJ1-2|TRBV9|NA|many
CASSARITGPAHYGYTF
TGTGCCAGCAGTGCCCGCATTACAGGGCCAGCTCACTATGGCTACACCTTC
>TRBJ2-7|TRBV7-2|NA|NA
CASSLSLDQYF
TGTGCCAGCAGCTTAAGTCTCGATCAGTACTTC
>TRBJ1-6|TRBV6-5|NA|few
CASSPLSMVSPLHF
TGTGCCAGCAGTCCCCTCTCGATGGTTTCACCCCTCCACTTT
>TRBJ1-2|TRBV6-6|NA|few
CASSYSRGLYGYTF
TGTGCCAGCAGTTACTCGCGGGGACTATATGGCTACACCTTC
>TRBJ2-5|TRBV19|TRBD1|NA
CASSYPGQAGETQYF
TGTGCCAGCAGTTACCCGGGACAGGCCGGCGAGACCCAGTACTTC
>TRBJ1-3|TRBV20-1|NA|NA
CSLSGRGASGNTIYF
TGCAGCTTAAGCGGGCGGGGGGCCTCCGGAAACACCATATATTTT
>TRBJ1-3|TRBV29-1|NA|NA
CSVEDRNTIYF
TGCAGCGTTGAGGACAGAAACACCATATATTTT
>TRBJ1-1|TRBV29-1|NA|NA
CSVQTSQGGTEAFF
TGCAGCGTTCAGACCTCCCAGGGTGGTACTGAAGCTTTCTTT
>TRBJ1-5|TRBV6-6|TRBD1|few
CASSSNRGQPQHF
TGTGCCAGCAGTTCAAACAGGGGTCAGCCCCAGCATTTT
>TRBJ2-7|TRBV6-6|TRBD1|few
CASRPTGTEIYEQYF
TGTGCCAGCAGGCCGACCGGGACAGAGATCTACGAGCAGTACTTC
>TRBJ2-5|TRBV10-2|TRBD1|many
CASSESGQHQETQYF
TGCGCCAGCAGTGAGTCGGGACAGCACCAAGAGACCCAGTACTTC
>TRBJ1-1|TRBV7-9|NA|NA
CASSSDTGYTEASF
TGTGCCAGCAGTTCGGACACCGGTTACACTGAAGCTTCCTTT
>TRBJ1-2|TRBV5-6|NA|many
CASSLGRGGGYTF
TGTGCCAGCAGCTTGGGCCGCGGTGGAGGCTACACCTTC
>TRBJ2-2|TRBV6-5|NA|many
CASRYQGYTGELFF
TGTGCCAGCAGATATCAGGGGTACACCGGGGAGCTGTTTTTT
>TRBJ1-5|TRBV2|NA|many
CASRASDQPQHF
TGTGCCAGCAGGGCCAGCGATCAGCCCCAGCATTTT
>TRBJ1-1|TRBV7-9|NA|many
CASSPGLDGAFF
TGTGCCAGCAGCCCAGGGCTGGATGGAGCTTTCTTT
>TRBJ2-6|TRBV5-8|NA|many
CASSLADGANVLTF
TGTGCCAGCAGCTTGGCCGATGGGGCCAACGTCCTGACTTTC
>TRBJ1-4|TRBV13|NA|NA
CASSFRDDEKLFF
TGTGCCAGCAGCTTCCGGGATGATGAAAAACTGTTTTTT
>TRBJ2-5|TRBV7-2|NA|few
CASSSLAETQYF
TGTGCCAGCAGCTCCTTAGCGGAGACCCAGTACTTC
>TRBJ2-7|TRBV7-2|NA|many
CASSLARGRGGDYEQYF
TGTGCCAGCAGCTTAGCGCGTGGCAGGGGGGGGGACTACGAGCAGTACTTC
>TRBJ1-5|TRBV10-3|NA|once
CASTIGRNNQPQHF
TGTGCCAGCACCATTGGAAGGAACAATCAGCCCCAGCATTTT
>TRBJ2-5|TRBV12-3/TRBV12-4|NA|few
CASSPALLETQYF
TGTGCCAGCTCACCTGCCCTTCTGGAGACCCAGTACTTC
>TRBJ2-3|TRBV20-1|NA|NA
CSARALLSTDTQYF
TGCAGTGCTAGAGCACTTCTGAGCACAGATACGCAGTATTTT
>TRBJ2-5|TRBV5-1|NA|NA
CASSVIPQETQYF
TGCGCCAGCAGCGTAATCCCACAAGAGACCCAGTACTTC
>TRBJ1-2|TRBV29-1|TRBD1|NA
CSVEDGTGEGYTF
TGCAGCGTTGAAGATGGGACAGGGGAGGGCTACACCTTC
>TRBJ2-5|TRBV19|NA|many
CASSEGPSVETQYF
TGTGCCAGTAGTGAGGGACCCTCTGTAGAGACCCAGTACTTC
>TRBJ2-7|TRBV5-8|NA|few
CASSLDMVEQYF
TGTGCCAGCAGCTTGGATATGGTCGAGCAGTACTTC
>TRBJ1-1|TRBV15|NA|NA
CATSRGPTDTEAFF
TGTGCCACCAGCAGGGGTCCGACCGACACTGAAGCTTTCTTT
>TRBJ1-4|TRBV20-1|NA|NA
CSARDAPAGIREKLFF
TGCAGTGCTAGAGATGCCCCGGCAGGGATTCGTGAAAAACTGTTTTTT
>TRBJ2-7|TRBV20-1|NA|NA
CSASPRLPTRSYEQYF
TGCAGTGCTAGCCCCCGGTTGCCTACACGTTCCTACGAGCAGTACTTC
>TRBJ1-6|TRBV9|TRBD1|NA
CASSAGQGRGSPLHF
TGTGCCAGCAGCGCCGGACAGGGGAGAGGCTCACCCCTCCACTTT
>TRBJ2-7|TRBV4-2|TRBD2|NA
CASSQDTAGGGGEQYF
TGTGCCAGCAGCCAAGATACGGCGGGAGGGGGGGGCGAGCAGTACTTC
>TRBJ2-7|TRBV10-2|NA|NA
CASSYSSAGRYEQYF
TGTGCCAGCAGTTACTCGTCCGCAGGTCGGTACGAGCAGTACTTC
>TRBJ1-1|TRBV20-1|NA|many
CSATGRLNTEAFF
TGCAGTGCTACGGGACGGCTGAACACTGAAGCTTTCTTT
>TRBJ1-1|TRBV7-2|NA|NA
CASNPSPGEAFF
TGTGCCAGCAACCCGTCCCCAGGTGAAGCTTTCTTT
>TRBJ1-3|TRBV9|NA|NA
CASSGGVGGNTIYF
TGTGCCAGCAGCGGAGGGGTGGGCGGAAACACCATATATTTT
>TRBJ2-7|TRBV7-7|NA|many
CASSFSESSYEQYF
TGTGCCAGCAGCTTCTCGGAGAGCTCCTACGAGCAGTACTTC
>TRBJ2-7|TRBV6-1|NA|NA
CASADTVYYEQYF
TGTGCCAGCGCGGACACCGTCTACTACGAGCAGTACTTC
>TRBJ1-3|TRBV7-2|NA|many
CASGPIQANTIYF
TGTGCCAGCGGACCGATACAGGCTAACACCATATATTTT
>TRBJ1-2|TRBV10-3|NA|many
CAISESGRNGYTF
TGTGCCATCAGTGAGAGCGGCCGAAATGGCTACACCTTC
>TRBJ1-5|TRBV19|TRBD1|NA
CATTGRTGGTDTQHF
TGTGCCACCACCGGCCGGACAGGCGGCACAGATACGCAGCATTTT
>TRBJ1-2|TRBV10-3|NA|many
CAISESMRGRYGYTF
TGTGCCATCAGTGAGTCGATGAGGGGAAGGTATGGCTACACCTTC
>TRBJ2-7|TRBV19|TRBD2|few
CASSMPSGTTNPYEQYF
TGTGCCAGTAGTATGCCTAGCGGGACCACGAACCCCTACGAGCAGTACTTC
>TRBJ1-4|TRBV4-3|NA|many
CASSQGLTATNEKLFF
TGCGCCAGCAGCCAAGGCCTTACGGCAACTAATGAAAAACTGTTTTTT
>TRBJ1-3|TRBV2|NA|few
CARAGSAGNTIYF
TGTGCTAGAGCAGGGTCTGCTGGAAACACCATATATTTT
>TRBJ1-5|TRBV10-3|NA|NA
CAIRPYLSGGNQPQHF
TGTGCCATCAGGCCCTACTTATCGGGTGGCAATCAGCCCCAGCATTTT
>TRBJ2-5|TRBV9|NA|NA
CASSRAGTVNTGETQYF
TGTGCCAGCAGCAGAGCCGGGACGGTGAACACCGGGGAGACCCAGTACTTC
>TRBJ1-2|TRBV4-3|TRBD1|once
CTSSHRSGTGKHGYTF
TGCACCAGCAGCCACCGGTCCGGGACAGGGAAACATGGCTACACCTTC
>TRBJ2-5|TRBV2|NA|NA
CASTRRGQETQYF
TGTGCCAGCACCCGCAGAGGGCAAGAGACCCAGTACTTC
>TRBJ1-1|TRBV29-1|TRBD1|few
CSVKPGQGASTEAFF
TGCAGCGTGAAACCGGGACAGGGGGCAAGTACTGAAGCTTTCTTT
>TRBJ1-6|TRBV7-9|NA|few
CASSPVSPLHF
TGTGCCAGCAGCCCGGTTTCCCCCCTCCACTTT
>TRBJ1-5|TRBV30|NA|few
CAWDGAGGNQPQHF
TGTGCCTGGGACGGGGCAGGGGGCAATCAGCCCCAGCATTTT
>TRBJ1-2|TRBV6-2/TRBV6-3|NA|NA
CASRELANYGYTF
TGTGCCAGCAGGGAGCTAGCTAACTATGGCTACACCTTC